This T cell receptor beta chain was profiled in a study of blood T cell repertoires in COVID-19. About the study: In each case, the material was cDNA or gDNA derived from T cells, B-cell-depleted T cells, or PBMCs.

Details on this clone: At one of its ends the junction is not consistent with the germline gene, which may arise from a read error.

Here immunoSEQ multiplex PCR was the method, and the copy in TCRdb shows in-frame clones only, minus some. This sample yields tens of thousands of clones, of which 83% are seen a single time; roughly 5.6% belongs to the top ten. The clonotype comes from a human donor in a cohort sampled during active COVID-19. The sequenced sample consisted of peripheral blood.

The CDR3 DNA is TGTGCTAGCAGCGTCGACAGGGGAGGCACCGGGGAGCTGTTTTTT. It is translated as CASSVDRGGTGELFF. The V gene is TRBV7-7, the J gene TRBJ2-2; 8 nucleotides match TRBD1. The CDR3 contains 15 residues. CDR1 is SSHAT and CDR2 is FNYEAQ in the germline V gene (reference sequence).